The 24 T cell receptor beta chains listed next were all sequenced from one sample in a study of graft-versus-host responses after intestinal transplantation. The antigens of these receptors remain unknown. Repertoires were generated with immunoSEQ multiplex PCR, while TCRdb's copy carries only in-frame clones and drops some. The data contain about 100,000 clones, roughly nine tenths of them seen just once; the ten biggest clones take up roughly 0.95%. The sequences come from unstimulated CD4+ T cells sorted from spleen or lymph node cells, collected before transplant. These receptors were obtained from a human donor who was the organ donor for an intestinal transplant.

This chain joins TRBV28 and TRBJ1-3; weak D call: TRBD1 (5 bases). Trimming left V 6 bases short and J 2 bases short, with 8 bases between. The CDR3 sequence is 13 residues long. Germline assignment: CDR1 MDHEN and CDR2 SYDVKM. CDR3: CASREGTGNTIYF. As DNA, the CDR3 is TGTGCCAGCAGAGAGGGGACTGGAAACACCATATATTTT.

The chain joins TRBV5-4 to TRBJ1-6, with 10 bases fitting TRBD1. Losses at the gene ends were 5 bases for V and 10 bases for J; bases not matched to a gene: 3. The CDR3 extends over 13 amino acids. Germline V gene data show CDR1 as SGHNT and CDR2 as YYREEE (reference sequence). CDR3 amino acids: CASSRGQGSPLHF. The CDR3 coding sequence is TGTGCCAGCAGTCGGGGACAGGGGTCACCCCTCCACTTT.

This chain uses TRBV4-1 with TRBJ2-1; D is possibly TRBD1 or TRBD2 (7 bases each). The CDR3 covers 16 residues. CDR1 MGHRA and CDR2 YSYEKL come from the germline V gene. V dropped 3 bases and J dropped 9 bases, with 21 bases sitting between them. Here the CDR3 reads CASSQGAGRGRGEQFF. For the CDR3, the DNA is TGCGCCAGCAGCCAGGGTGCGGGCAGGGGGAGGGGTGAGCAGTTCTTC.

In this sample, this clone turned up a few times. The CDR3 spells CASSLGDRVPLHF. In DNA form, the CDR3 reads TGTGCCAGCAGCTTAGGGGACAGGGTCCCCCTCCACTTT. The rearrangement links TRBV11-2 to TRBJ1-6; 9 bases fit TRBD1. Per the germline V gene, CDR1 is SGHAT and CDR2 is FQNNGV. The CDR3 is made up of 13 amino acids. V was pared by 1 base and J by 13 bases, with 2 bases of the junction left unmatched.

The chain joins TRBV5-6 to TRBJ1-2; the D gene is possibly TRBD1 (5 bases). Germline V lookup: CDR1 SGHDT, CDR2 YYEEEE. This CDR3 contains 15 residues. V was shortened by 0 bases and J by 1 base, with 10 bases between the two germline ends. For the CDR3, the DNA is TGTGCCAGCAGCTTGGAGCTGGGGGGTAACTATGGCTACACCTTC. It translates to CASSLELGGNYGYTF.

This chain connects TRBV6-5 to TRBJ2-5; no clear D gene. The CDR3 runs to 14 residues. V lost 5 bases and J 1 base, leaving 11 bases between the germline ends. From germline, CDR1 is MNHEY and CDR2 SVGAGI. The CDR3 spells CASSLRSVQETQYF. The CDR3 region has the DNA TGTGCCAGCAGTCTCCGTTCAGTCCAAGAGACCCAGTACTTC.

The gene calls are TRBV7-2 and TRBJ2-7; 11 nucleotides agree with TRBD2. J gave up 2 bases and V 5 bases, and 11 bases lay outside the gene matches. Germline CDR1 SGHTA, CDR2 FQGNSA. The CDR3 is 17 residues long. CDR3 sequence (DNA): TGTGCCAGCAGCCCCAAGTCGATTAGCGGGGGGGCCTACGAGCAGTACTTC. It specifies CASSPKSISGGAYEQYF.

The V gene is TRBV15, the J gene TRBJ1-5; D may be TRBD1 (6 bases). With 5 bases removed from V and 0 bases from J, the gap between germline ends came to 14 bases. Germline V gene lookup returns CDR1 LNHNV and CDR2 YYDKDF (reference sequence). The CDR3 is 16 residues long. In nucleotides, the CDR3 is TGTGCCACCAGCGGAACGGACAGCCCTAGCAATCAGCCCCAGCATTTT. This codes for CATSGTDSPSNQPQHF.

The chain is built from TRBV19 and TRBJ2-1, with 7 nucleotides matching TRBD1. The J segment lost 0 bases and the V segment lost 4 bases, leaving 3 bases of the junction unmatched. Germline-derived CDR1 and CDR2 are LNHDA and SQIVND (reference sequence). The CDR3 length is 15 residues. The CDR3 is CASSRQGDSYNEQFF. The CDR3 DNA follows: TGTGCCAGTAGTAGACAGGGCGACTCCTACAATGAGCAGTTCTTC.

V usage is TRBV6-5 and J usage is TRBJ1-1; D possibly corresponds to TRBD1 (5 bases). Looked up from germline, CDR1 is MNHEY and CDR2 is SVGAGI. The CDR3 covers 14 residues. The V end was cut by 6 bases, the J end by 2 bases, with 13 bases between. CDR3 nucleotide sequence: TGTGCCAGCAGGCCCGGAGGGGCTAACACTGAAGCTTTCTTT. Translated: CASRPGGANTEAFF.

This sequence joins TRBV29-1 and TRBJ2-5; TRBD2 matches 9 bases. The CDR3 loop spans 15 amino acids. Germline CDR1 reads SQVTM; CDR2 reads ANQGSEA. V shed 2 bases, J shed 4 bases, and the junction held 8 bases outside the gene matches. Written as DNA, the CDR3 is TGCAGCGTTGAAAGAAGCGGGGGGATAGGAGAGACCCAGTACTTC. Residues: CSVERSGGIGETQYF.

Notes on this clone: The sample has other DNA sequences that encode this CDR3 too. The V gene is TRBV30, the J gene TRBJ2-5; the D is unclear. The CDR3 is made up of 12 amino acids. Deletions cut 0 bases from V and 5 bases from J, with 7 bases between. Germline values: CDR1 GTSNPN, CDR2 SVGIG (reference sequence). CDR3 DNA sequence: TGTGCCTGGAGTGTACTTGGGGAGACCCAGTACTTC. This gives the protein CAWSVLGETQYF.

The chain has TRBV27 and TRBJ2-5; weak D call: TRBD2 (7 bases). V lost 10 bases to trimming and J lost 5 bases, with 17 bases between them. The CDR3 spans 13 residues. Germline V gene lookup returns CDR1 MNHEY and CDR2 SMNVEV (reference sequence). The CDR3 spells CATVGGGVETQYF. The DNA for the CDR3 is TGTGCCACCGTGGGGGGGGGCGTCGAGACCCAGTACTTC.

As concerns this clone: Germline is not matched at one junction end, which may reflect a read error. This chain connects TRBV7-9 to TRBJ1-2; maybe TRBD1 (5 bases). CDR1 is SEHNR and CDR2 is FQNEAQ in the germline V gene (reference sequence). The CDR3 extends over 14 amino acids. The CDR3 DNA reads TGTGCCAGCGGCTTCCAGGGCGGAAACTATGGCTACACCTTC. It encodes CASGFQGGNYGYTF.

J is TRBJ2-1 and V is TRBV28; 9 bases match TRBD2. V lost 5 bases to trimming and J lost 6 bases; unmatched junction nucleotides: 5. This CDR3 comprises 14 residues. CDR1 and CDR2 (germline): MDHEN, SYDVKM. The CDR3 spells CASSPIAGVNEQFF. CDR3 DNA sequence: TGTGCCAGCAGTCCAATAGCGGGGGTCAATGAGCAGTTCTTC.

The chain is built from TRBV19 and TRBJ2-4; D remains ambiguous. Germline loops: CDR1 LNHDA, CDR2 SQIVND (reference sequence). V was pared by 4 bases and J by 2 bases, with 15 bases between. The CDR3 consists of 16 residues. Written as DNA, the CDR3 is TGTGCCAGTAGTAACCGGGTGCAAAAGACCAAAAACATTCAGTACTTC. Protein sequence: CASSNRVQKTKNIQYF.

For the CDR3, the DNA is TGTGCCAGCAGTGAGCCGCCTGGAGGCTACACCTTC. Translation gives CASSEPPGGYTF. The chain couples TRBV6-5 to TRBJ1-2, with D unresolved. Trimming pared 5 bases from V and 8 bases from J, leaving 12 bases between. CDR1 MNHEY and CDR2 SVGAGI come from the germline V gene. The CDR3 consists of 12 residues.

The sample holds one count of this clone. J is TRBJ2-2 and V is TRBV29-1; D is uncertain. CDR3 length: 14 amino acids. Germline loops: CDR1 SQVTM, CDR2 ANQGSEA. V was clipped by 4 bases and J by 2 bases, with 11 bases between them. This chain's CDR3 is CSVAVSTNTGELFF. CDR3 coding DNA: TGCAGCGTTGCGGTCAGTACCAACACCGGGGAGCTGTTTTTT.

This sequence joins TRBV7-9 and TRBJ1-6, with D unclear. Germline assignment: CDR1 SEHNR and CDR2 FQNEAQ (reference sequence). The CDR3 consists of 12 residues. The V end was cut by 3 bases, the J end by 10 bases, with 7 bases between. CDR3 amino acids: CASSFPQSPLHF. The DNA for the CDR3 is TGTGCCAGCAGCTTCCCGCAGTCACCCCTCCACTTT.

The V call is TRBV6-5, the J call TRBJ1-6; possibly TRBD1 for D (6 bases). This CDR3 has 14 amino acids. V was cut by 5 bases and J by 7 bases, with 12 bases left in between. Germline V CDR1 and CDR2: MNHEY, SVGAGI. The CDR3 bases are TGTGCCAGCAGTGCTACAGGGTTAAATTCACCCCTCCACTTT. Its translation is CASSATGLNSPLHF.

CDR3 loop: CASSLGSGESSSPLHF. The CDR3 nucleotides are TGTGCCAGCAGCTTAGGATCTGGGGAAAGCAGTTCACCCCTCCACTTT. The chain links TRBV7-9 to TRBJ1-6, with D unresolved. This CDR3 spans 16 amino acids. V lost 1 base to trimming and J lost 9 bases, with 16 bases between them. Germline CDR1 reads SEHNR; CDR2 reads FQNEAQ (reference sequence). Based on the CDR3 plus reference TRBV7-9 and TRBJ1-6, the full variable domain is DTGVSQNPRHKITKRGQNVTFRCDPISEHNRLYWYRQTLGQGPEFLTYFQNEAQLEKSRLLSDRFSAERPKGSFSTLEIQRTEQGDSAMYLCASSLGSGESSSPLHFGNGTRLTVT.

The V call is TRBV19, the J call TRBJ1-5, with D unclear. V lost 3 bases and J 7 bases, leaving 10 bases between the germline ends. This CDR3 region has 13 residues. From germline, CDR1 is LNHDA and CDR2 SQIVND (reference sequence). The CDR3 nucleotides read TGTGCCAGTAGTATTGGTCCGGGACAGCCCCAGCATTTT. It is translated as CASSIGPGQPQHF.

The rearrangement joins TRBV2 to TRBJ2-2; D not certain. Germline assignment: CDR1 SNHLY and CDR2 FYNNEI. This CDR3 contains 13 residues. V lost 2 bases and J lost 7, with 8 bases in between. The chain's CDR3 is CASSERSSGELFF. The CDR3 DNA reads TGTGCCAGCAGTGAACGTTCCAGCGGGGAGCTGTTTTTT.

This chain joins TRBV7-2 and TRBJ1-6, with 8 bases lining up with TRBD1. The CDR3 covers 15 residues. Germline V gene data show CDR1 as SGHTA and CDR2 as FQGNSA. After removal of 1 base from V and 6 bases from J, the junction contained 2 bases not matched to a gene. The CDR3 DNA follows: TGTGCCAGCAGCTTAGGACAGGGGCGTAATTCACCCCTCCACTTT. Amino acid sequence: CASSLGQGRNSPLHF.